A selection of T cell receptor beta chains follows, all from one sample in a study of CXCR3-negative and CXCR3-positive naive CD8 T cells. Reanalyzing the 5' RACE reads, TCRdb keeps one entry per CDR3 protein, without DNA. This listing includes about 45,000 distinct CDR3 sequences. The sample was memory CD8+ T cells from blood. The receptors shown here come from a human donor in good health. Some clones in this sample may be carry-over from other donors' samples. The CDR3 runs from the conserved cysteine through the conserved F or W. Each record gives: clone size, J gene, V gene, CDR3 protein. Clone size is given for some rows only: seen once, a few or many times, or a class if the clone is expanded.

>.|TRBJ2-3|TRBV12-3/TRBV12-4
CASGTSGAADTQYF
>.|TRBJ1-1|TRBV28
CASSPVDRAAEAFF
>.|TRBJ2-7|TRBV29-1
CSVRLSYEQYF
>.|TRBJ1-5|TRBV15
CATEETKYSNQPQHF
>.|TRBJ2-1|TRBV5-6
CASSSAVEQFF
>.|TRBJ2-1|TRBV4-1
CASSPGSNEQFF
>.|TRBJ2-5|TRBV12-3/TRBV12-4
CASSRAGTEKETQYF
>.|TRBJ2-1|TRBV20-1
CSAREPSGSYNDQFF
>.|TRBJ2-2|TRBV7-8
CASSLAPNPGLTPTGELFF
>.|TRBJ1-3|TRBV7-9
CASSFSSPTDSGNTIYF
>.|TRBJ2-5|TRBV29-1
CSVERDYLGETQYF
>.|TRBJ1-1|TRBV12-3/TRBV12-4
CASSSRGGTEAFF
>.|TRBJ2-7|TRBV29-1
CSVVGGPGQVSYEQYF
>.|TRBJ2-5|TRBV3-1
CASVRAGGFKETQYF
>.|TRBJ2-5|TRBV7-2
CASRLEGETQYF
>.|TRBJ2-3|TRBV4-3
CASGLTEGDTQYF
>.|TRBJ2-2|TRBV29-1
CSVESHGALGELFF
>.|TRBJ1-1|TRBV20-1
CSARDKVTEAFF
>large|TRBJ2-7|TRBV20-1
CSARSDREYEQYF
>.|TRBJ1-2|TRBV10-3
CAISESMSLWYTF
>.|TRBJ1-1|TRBV20-1
CSARKTDTEAFF
>.|TRBJ1-1|TRBV6-4
CASSEGMGTEAFF
>.|TRBJ2-1|TRBV29-1
CSVGGGSSYNEQFF
>medium-sized|TRBJ1-1|TRBV18
CASNGGANTEAFF
>medium-sized|TRBJ2-2|TRBV11-1
CASSRKGNTGELFF
>.|TRBJ1-1|TRBV29-1
CSGKIGDTEAFF
>.|TRBJ2-2|TRBV29-1
CSVYRNTGELFF
>.|TRBJ2-5|TRBV7-9
CASSLVAVRETQYF
>.|TRBJ1-1|TRBV5-1
CASSLDPATEAFF
>.|TRBJ1-3|TRBV7-2
CASSLAFGNTIYF
>.|TRBJ2-1|TRBV4-1
CASSLGDRGGNEQFF
>.|TRBJ2-1|TRBV19
CASSPEVYNEQFF
>.|TRBJ2-7|TRBV7-8
CASSLLENLYEQYF
>.|TRBJ2-7|TRBV29-1
CSVELGVPYEQYF
>.|TRBJ2-7|TRBV10-2
CASSESIGSYGDEQYF
>.|TRBJ1-6|TRBV4-2
CASSQDGAVDNSPLHF
>.|TRBJ2-5|TRBV28
CASTGQNQETQYF
>.|TRBJ1-5|TRBV7-8
CASSEFMTGGYSNQPQHF
>.|TRBJ2-7|TRBV18
CASSPRDRFPYEQYF
>.|TRBJ2-1|TRBV29-1
CSVGRDSNEQFF
>.|TRBJ2-3|TRBV11-3
CASSPRQGGSDTQYF
>medium-sized|TRBJ1-1|TRBV9
CASGDGQNTEAFF
>.|TRBJ2-7|TRBV7-3
CASSSRWGYEQYF
>.|TRBJ2-7|TRBV28
CASSLTLTRGTSNEQYF
>.|TRBJ2-1|TRBV7-6
CASSLGDRSYNEQFF
>.|TRBJ2-7|TRBV13
CASSRGSEQYF
>.|TRBJ2-7|TRBV5-5
CASSLEGTGGPYEQYF
>.|TRBJ2-4|TRBV7-8
CASSLIGGQGRRLAKNIQYF
>.|TRBJ1-1|TRBV15
CATRTGPTEAFF
>.|TRBJ2-2|TRBV5-1
CASSLVPSGANTGELFF
>.|TRBJ2-1|TRBV7-8
CASSSWMANPGDEQFF
>.|TRBJ2-1|TRBV2
CASSEAEVLDGDNEQFF
>.|TRBJ2-1|TRBV29-1
CSVPRTNEQFF
>.|TRBJ2-2|TRBV29-1
CSVVRDTGELFF
>.|TRBJ2-6|TRBV7-9
CASSGPTGLPGANVLTF
>.|TRBJ1-1|TRBV27
CASSLAAGGNTEAFF
>.|TRBJ2-7|TRBV7-2
CASSWTGGEQYF